This T cell receptor beta chain was recovered during a study of cytomegalovirus exposure and HLA in healthy donors. General study points: In presence/absence analyses, roughly uniform sequencing depth across donors was assumed. Researchers reported in a later analysis that a missense DCLRE1C variant was tied to TCR beta V- and J-gene trimming. Under in vitro conditions, three CMV-associated chains were confirmed as specific for CMV antigens.

It was with 60 Vbeta and 13 Jbeta primers that the PCR ran. Profiled with immunoSEQ multiplex PCR; TCRdb holds only in-frame clones, not every one. The table lists 100,000 to 150,000 clones, more than 9% of them singletons, with about 4.7% in the top ten. A remark on this clone: Its matching antigen is unknown.

Material for sequencing was PBMCs. This sequence originates from a woman between 18 and 29 years old in good health and CMV-seropositive.

The CDR3 coding sequence is TGTGCCAGCAGTCCCGCTCGACTCTACTATGGCTACACCTTC. Amino acid sequence: CASSPARLYYGYTF. This chain connects TRBV28 to TRBJ1-2; D gene uncertain. The CDR3 is 14 amino acids. With 5 bases removed from V and 3 bases from J, the gap between germline ends came to 13 bases. Germline V gene data show CDR1 as MDHEN and CDR2 as SYDVKM.